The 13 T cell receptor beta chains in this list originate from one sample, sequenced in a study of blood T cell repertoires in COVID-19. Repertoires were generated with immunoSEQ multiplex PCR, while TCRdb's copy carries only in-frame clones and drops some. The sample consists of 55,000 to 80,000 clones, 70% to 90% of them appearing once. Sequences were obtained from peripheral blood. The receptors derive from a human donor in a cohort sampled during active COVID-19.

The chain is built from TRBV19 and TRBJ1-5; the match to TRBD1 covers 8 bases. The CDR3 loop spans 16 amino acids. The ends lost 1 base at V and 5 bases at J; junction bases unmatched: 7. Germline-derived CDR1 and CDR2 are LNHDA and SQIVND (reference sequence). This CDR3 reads CASSIGTQGVDQPQHF. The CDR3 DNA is TGTGCCAGTAGTATAGGAACACAGGGGGTTGATCAGCCCCAGCATTTT.

The CDR3, as DNA: TGTGCCAGCAGAATTTCCGGGACAGGTTATTCACCCCTCCACTTT. The encoded protein is CASRISGTGYSPLHF. This chain uses TRBV11-2 with TRBJ1-6; 8 positions match TRBD1. With 6 bases clipped from V and 8 bases from J, the junction kept 9 bases outside the gene matches. In germline, CDR1 is SGHAT, CDR2 FQNNGV. This CDR3 comprises 15 residues. The full variable domain, its missing parts supplied by reference TRBV11-2 and TRBJ1-6, is EAGVAQSPRYKIIEKRQSVAFWCNPISGHATLYWYQQILGQGPKLLIQFQNNGVVDDSQLPKDRFSAERLKGVDSTLKIQPAKLEDSAVYLCASRISGTGYSPLHFGNGTRLTVT.

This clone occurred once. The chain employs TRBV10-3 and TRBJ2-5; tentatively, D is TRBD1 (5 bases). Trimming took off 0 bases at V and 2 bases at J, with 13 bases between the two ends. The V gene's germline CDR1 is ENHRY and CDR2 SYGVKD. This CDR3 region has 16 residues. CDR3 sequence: CAISESTGQGQETQYF. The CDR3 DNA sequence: TGTGCCATCAGTGAGTCAACAGGTCAGGGACAAGAGACCCAGTACTTC.

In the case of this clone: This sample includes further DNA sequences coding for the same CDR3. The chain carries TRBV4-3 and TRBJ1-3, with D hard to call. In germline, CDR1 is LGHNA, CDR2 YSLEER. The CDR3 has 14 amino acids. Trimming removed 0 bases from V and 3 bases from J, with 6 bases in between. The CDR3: CASSQDRSGNTIYF. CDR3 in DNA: TGCGCCAGCAGCCAAGATCGGAGTGGAAACACCATATATTTT.

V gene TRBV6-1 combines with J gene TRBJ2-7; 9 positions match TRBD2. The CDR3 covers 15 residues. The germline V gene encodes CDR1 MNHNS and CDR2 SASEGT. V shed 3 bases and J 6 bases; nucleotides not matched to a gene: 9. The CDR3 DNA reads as TGTGCCAGCAGTGAGGCGGCGGGGGGGGCAGGCGAGCAGTACTTC. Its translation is CASSEAAGGAGEQYF.

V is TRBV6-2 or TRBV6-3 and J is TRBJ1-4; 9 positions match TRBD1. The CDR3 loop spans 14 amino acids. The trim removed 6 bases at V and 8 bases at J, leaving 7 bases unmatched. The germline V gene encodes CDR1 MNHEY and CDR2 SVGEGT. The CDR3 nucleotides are TGTGCCAGCAGCTCGGGACAGGGAGGGGAAAAACTGTTTTTT. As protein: CASSSGQGGEKLFF.

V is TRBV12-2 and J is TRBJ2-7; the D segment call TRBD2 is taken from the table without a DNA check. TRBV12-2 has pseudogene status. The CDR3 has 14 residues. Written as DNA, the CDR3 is TGTGCAAGTCGTCCCCGGGGGGGTACCTACGAGCAGTACTTC. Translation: CASRPRGGTYEQYF.

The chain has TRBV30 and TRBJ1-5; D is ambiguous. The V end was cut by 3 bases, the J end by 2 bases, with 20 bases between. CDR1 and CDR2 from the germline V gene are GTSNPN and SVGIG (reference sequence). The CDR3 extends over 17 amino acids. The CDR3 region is CAWSPSRLWARNQPQHF. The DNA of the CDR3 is TGTGCCTGGAGCCCATCCAGGTTGTGGGCCCGCAATCAGCCCCAGCATTTT.

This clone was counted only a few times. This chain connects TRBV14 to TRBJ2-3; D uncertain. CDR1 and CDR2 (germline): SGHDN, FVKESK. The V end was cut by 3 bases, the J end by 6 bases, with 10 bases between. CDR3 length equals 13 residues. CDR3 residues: CASSQTRWDTQYF. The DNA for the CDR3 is TGTGCCAGCAGCCAGACACGATGGGATACGCAGTATTTT.

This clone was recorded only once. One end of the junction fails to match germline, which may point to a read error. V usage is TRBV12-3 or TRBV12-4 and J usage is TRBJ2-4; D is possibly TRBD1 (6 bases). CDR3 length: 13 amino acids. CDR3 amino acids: CASSPTGTSILHF. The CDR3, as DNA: TGTGCCAGCAGTCCCACCGGGACATCCATTCTGCACTTC.

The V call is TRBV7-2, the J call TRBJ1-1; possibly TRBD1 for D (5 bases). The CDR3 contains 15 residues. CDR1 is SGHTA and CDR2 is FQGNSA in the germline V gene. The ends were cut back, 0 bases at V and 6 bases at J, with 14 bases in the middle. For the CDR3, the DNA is TGTGCCAGCAGCTTAGCGGGCAGGGTGGTGGCTGAAGCTTTCTTT. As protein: CASSLAGRVVAEAFF.

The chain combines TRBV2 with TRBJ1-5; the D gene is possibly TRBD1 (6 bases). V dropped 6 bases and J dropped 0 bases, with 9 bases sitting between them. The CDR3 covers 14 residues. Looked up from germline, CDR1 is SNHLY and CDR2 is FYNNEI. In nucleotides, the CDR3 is TGTGCCAGCAGGGACAGTGATAGCAATCAGCCCCAGCATTTT. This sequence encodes CASRDSDSNQPQHF. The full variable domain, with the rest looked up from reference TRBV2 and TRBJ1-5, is EPEVTQTPSHQVTQMGQEVILRCVPISNHLYFYWYRQILGQKVEFLVSFYNNEISEKSEIFDDQFSVERPDGSNFTLKIRSTKLEDSAMYFCASRDSDSNQPQHFGDGTRLSIL.

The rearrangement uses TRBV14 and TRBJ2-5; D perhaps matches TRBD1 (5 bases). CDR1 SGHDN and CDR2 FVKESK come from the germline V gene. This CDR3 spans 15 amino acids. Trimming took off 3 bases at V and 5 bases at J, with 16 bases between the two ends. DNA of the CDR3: TGTGCCAGCAGCCATTTGGGCCAGGGTTGGGAGACCCAGTACTTC. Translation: CASSHLGQGWETQYF.